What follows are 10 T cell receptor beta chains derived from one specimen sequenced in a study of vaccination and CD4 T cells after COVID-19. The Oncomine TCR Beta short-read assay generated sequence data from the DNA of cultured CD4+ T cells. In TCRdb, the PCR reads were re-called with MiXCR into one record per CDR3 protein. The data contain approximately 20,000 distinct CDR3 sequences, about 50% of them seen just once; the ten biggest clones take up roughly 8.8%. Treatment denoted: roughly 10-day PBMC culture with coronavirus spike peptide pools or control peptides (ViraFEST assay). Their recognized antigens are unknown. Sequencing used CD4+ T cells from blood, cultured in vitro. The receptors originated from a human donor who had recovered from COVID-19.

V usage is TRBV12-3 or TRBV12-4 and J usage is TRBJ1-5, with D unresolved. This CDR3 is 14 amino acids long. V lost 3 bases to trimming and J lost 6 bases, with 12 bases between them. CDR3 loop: CASSFGRRAQPQHF. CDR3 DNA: TGTGCCAGCAGTTTCGGCAGGAGGGCTCAGCCCCAGCATTTT.

The CDR3 sequence is CASTHVQGYAEKLFF. The DNA for the CDR3 is TGCGCCAGCACACACGTACAGGGTTATGCTGAAAAACTGTTTTTT. The gene calls are TRBV10-1 and TRBJ1-4; perhaps TRBD1 as D (6 bases). Trimming took 7 bases from V and 7 from J, leaving 19 bases between them. There are 15 residues in the CDR3. Germline V CDR1 and CDR2: WNHNN, SYGVQD (reference sequence).

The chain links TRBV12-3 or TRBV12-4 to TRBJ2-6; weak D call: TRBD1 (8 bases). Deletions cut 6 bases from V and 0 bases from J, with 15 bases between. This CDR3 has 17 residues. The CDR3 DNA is TGTGCCAGCAGGGGGGGGACAGGCCCCTCTGGGGCCAACGTCCTGACTTTC. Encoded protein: CASRGGTGPSGANVLTF.

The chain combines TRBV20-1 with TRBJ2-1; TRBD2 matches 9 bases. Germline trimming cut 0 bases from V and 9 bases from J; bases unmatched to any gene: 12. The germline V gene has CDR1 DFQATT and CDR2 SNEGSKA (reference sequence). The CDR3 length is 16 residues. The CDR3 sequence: CSARDWGTSHLGEQFF. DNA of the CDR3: TGCAGTGCTAGAGATTGGGGGACTAGCCATTTGGGTGAGCAGTTCTTC.

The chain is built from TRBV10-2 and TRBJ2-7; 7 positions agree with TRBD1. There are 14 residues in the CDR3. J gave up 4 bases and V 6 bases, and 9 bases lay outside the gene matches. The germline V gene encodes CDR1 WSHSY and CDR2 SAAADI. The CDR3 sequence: CASRLRQGSYEQYF. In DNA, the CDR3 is TGCGCCAGCAGACTCCGACAGGGTAGTTACGAGCAGTACTTC.

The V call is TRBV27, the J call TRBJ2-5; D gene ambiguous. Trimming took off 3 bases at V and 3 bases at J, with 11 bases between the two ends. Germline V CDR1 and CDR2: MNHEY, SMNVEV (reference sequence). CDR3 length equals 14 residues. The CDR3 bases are TGTGCCAGCAGTTTTAGCCGGCCCGAAGAGACCCAGTACTTC. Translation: CASSFSRPEETQYF.

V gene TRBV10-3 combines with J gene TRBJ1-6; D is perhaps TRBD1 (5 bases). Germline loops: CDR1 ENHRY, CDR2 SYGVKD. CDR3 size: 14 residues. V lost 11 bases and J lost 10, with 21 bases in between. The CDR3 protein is CAASPGQRNSPLHF. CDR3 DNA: TGTGCCGCCAGTCCGGGGCAGCGTAACTCACCCCTCCACTTT.

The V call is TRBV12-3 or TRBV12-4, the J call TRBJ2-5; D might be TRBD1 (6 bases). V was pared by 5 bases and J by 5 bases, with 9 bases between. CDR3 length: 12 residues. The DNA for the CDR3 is TGTGCCAGCAGTCAGGGGACGGAGACCCAGTACTTC. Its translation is CASSQGTETQYF.

The DNA of the CDR3 is TGTGCCAGTAGTATCGTTCCCGGAAAACTGTTTTTT. This encodes CASSIVPGKLFF. This chain connects TRBV19 to TRBJ1-4; no clear D gene. Germline lookup yields CDR1 LNHDA and CDR2 SQIVND (reference sequence). The CDR3 is 12 residues long. The V gene lost 3 bases and the J gene lost 10 bases, with 9 bases spanning the gap.

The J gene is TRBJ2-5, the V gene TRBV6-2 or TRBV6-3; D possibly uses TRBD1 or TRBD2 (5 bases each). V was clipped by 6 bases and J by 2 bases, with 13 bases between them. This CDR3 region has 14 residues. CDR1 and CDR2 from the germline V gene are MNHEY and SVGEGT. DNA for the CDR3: TGTGCCAGCAGCACCGGGACCGGACAAGAGACCCAGTACTTC. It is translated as CASSTGTGQETQYF.